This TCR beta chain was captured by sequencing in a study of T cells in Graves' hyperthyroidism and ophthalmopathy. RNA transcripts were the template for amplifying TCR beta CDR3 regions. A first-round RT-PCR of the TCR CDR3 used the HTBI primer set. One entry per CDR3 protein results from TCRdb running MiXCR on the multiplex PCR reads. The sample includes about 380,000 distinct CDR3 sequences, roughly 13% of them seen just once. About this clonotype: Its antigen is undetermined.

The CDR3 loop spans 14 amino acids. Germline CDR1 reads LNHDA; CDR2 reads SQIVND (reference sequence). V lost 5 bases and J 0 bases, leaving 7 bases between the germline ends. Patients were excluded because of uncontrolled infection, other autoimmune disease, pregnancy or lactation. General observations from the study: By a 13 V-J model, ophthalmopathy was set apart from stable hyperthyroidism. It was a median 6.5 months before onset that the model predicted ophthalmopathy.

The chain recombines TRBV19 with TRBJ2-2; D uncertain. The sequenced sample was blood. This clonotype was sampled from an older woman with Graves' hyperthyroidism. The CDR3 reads CASSFVANTGELFF. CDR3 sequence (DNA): TGTGCCAGTAGTTTCGTCGCGAACACCGGGGAGCTGTTTTTT.